This entry lists 17 T cell receptor beta chains sequenced from one sample in a study of T cell changes during pregnancy in multiple sclerosis. Data came from immunoSEQ multiplex PCR; TCRdb stores just in-frame clones and leaves some out. The sample contains about 60,000 clones, approximately 90% of which appear only once. The sample consisted of CD4+ T cells from peripheral blood mononuclear cells, taken in the first trimester of pregnancy. These receptor sequences come from a female donor with multiple sclerosis, enrolled in a pregnancy study.

The chain uses TRBV29-1 and TRBJ1-1; a weak D match, TRBD1 (6 bases). Germline V gene lookup returns CDR1 SQVTM and CDR2 ANQGSEA. Deletions cut 7 bases from V and 3 bases from J, with 18 bases between. The CDR3 totals 14 residues. Here the CDR3 reads CSGGGGIRDTEAFF. In DNA form, the CDR3 reads TGCAGCGGGGGGGGCGGGATTCGGGACACTGAAGCTTTCTTT.

This chain uses TRBV10-3 with TRBJ2-5; TRBD1 matches 7 bases. The CDR3 consists of 14 residues. V gave up 0 bases and J gave up 3 bases; unmatched junction bases: 1. The germline CDR1 and CDR2 sequences are ENHRY and SYGVKD. CDR3 sequence reads: CAISESGQKETQYF. The CDR3 nucleotides are TGTGCCATCAGTGAGTCGGGACAGAAAGAGACCCAGTACTTC.

The rearrangement links TRBV6-5 to TRBJ1-1; D is possibly TRBD1 (5 bases). Germline CDR1 reads MNHEY; CDR2 reads SVGAGI. The CDR3 contains 14 residues. V was pared by 10 bases and J by 4 bases, with 19 bases between. The CDR3 is CATHLARVGTEAFF. In DNA form, the CDR3 reads TGTGCCACTCACCTCGCCAGGGTAGGCACTGAAGCTTTCTTT.

The gene calls are TRBV5-1 and TRBJ1-3; the D gene is possibly TRBD1 (5 bases). CDR1 is SGHRS and CDR2 is YFSETQ in the germline V gene. The length of the CDR3 is 12 residues. V lost 4 bases to trimming and J lost 8 bases, with 10 bases between them. The CDR3, as DNA: TGCGCCAGCAGCCCTCCGGGGGACACCATATATTTT. Protein: CASSPPGDTIYF.

In this sample, this clone turned up a few times. This CDR3 reads CASSRATGINYGYTF. CDR3 nucleotide sequence: TGTGCCAGCAGCCGGGCCACAGGGATCAACTATGGCTACACCTTC. The chain is built from TRBV5-4 and TRBJ1-2, with D possibly TRBD1 on 6 matching bases. Germline V gene data show CDR1 as SGHNT and CDR2 as YYREEE (reference sequence). V was cut by 4 bases and J by 2 bases, with 15 bases left in between. The CDR3 contains 15 residues.

CDR3 nucleotide sequence: TGTGCCAGCAGGGCCCCGGACAGGGGTGTCTATGGCTACACCTTC. Its translation: CASRAPDRGVYGYTF. V usage is TRBV5-6 and J usage is TRBJ1-2; TRBD1 matches 9 bases. Trimming took 5 bases from V and 4 from J; bases not matched to a gene: 9. Germline CDR1 SGHDT, CDR2 YYEEEE. CDR3 size: 15 residues.

V and J are TRBV25-1 and TRBJ1-1; TRBD1 matches at 10 bases. This CDR3 spans 13 amino acids. Germline trimming cut 5 bases from V and 13 bases from J; bases unmatched to any gene: 10. In germline, CDR1 is MGHDK, CDR2 SYGVNS. This CDR3 reads CASSSDRGLRSFF. CDR3 nucleotide sequence: TGTGCCAGCAGTTCCGACAGGGGGCTGAGAAGTTTCTTT.

This chain connects TRBV6-5 to TRBJ2-3; 7 nucleotides agree with TRBD1. Germline lookup yields CDR1 MNHEY and CDR2 SVGAGI. The CDR3 is made up of 14 amino acids. V lost 2 bases to trimming and J lost 8 bases; unmatched junction nucleotides: 7. This CDR3 reads CASSYNRQGPTQYF. The CDR3 DNA follows: TGTGCCAGCAGTTACAACAGACAGGGTCCTACGCAGTATTTT.

This chain joins TRBV18 and TRBJ2-5, with 9 bases aligning to TRBD1. Germline CDR1 KGHSH, CDR2 LQKENI. Trimming took 3 bases from V and 5 from J; bases not matched to a gene: 4. This CDR3 has 14 amino acids. CDR3 DNA: TGTGCCAGCTCACCCCACAGGGGGCAGGAGACCCAGTACTTC. Amino acids: CASSPHRGQETQYF.

This chain uses TRBV15 with TRBJ1-2; 10 bases agree with TRBD1. The CDR3 covers 15 residues. V lost 4 bases and J lost 5; bases outside the gene matches: 7. CDR1 is LNHNV and CDR2 is YYDKDF in the germline V gene (reference sequence). This chain's CDR3 is CATSTPGTGEYGYTF. CDR3 DNA sequence: TGTGCCACCAGCACCCCCGGGACAGGGGAATATGGCTACACCTTC.

The gene calls are TRBV5-5 and TRBJ2-7; 8 bases are shared with TRBD2. V was clipped by 0 bases and J by 1 base; unmatched bases: 0. The CDR3 is 14 residues long. The germline gives CDR1 SGHKS, CDR2 YYEKEE (reference sequence). CDR3 sequence reads: CASSLVAGSYEQYF. The CDR3 DNA reads as TGTGCCAGCAGCTTGGTAGCGGGATCCTACGAGCAGTACTTC.

The CDR3: CASSPGQGNQPQHF. In DNA form, the CDR3 reads TGTGCCAGCTCACCAGGACAGGGCAATCAGCCCCAGCATTTT. The rearrangement uses TRBV18 and TRBJ1-5; TRBD1 matches at 7 bases. The J segment lost 2 bases and the V segment lost 2 bases, leaving 0 bases of the junction unmatched. Germline-derived CDR1 and CDR2 are KGHSH and LQKENI. The CDR3 is made up of 14 amino acids.

This chain links TRBV10-3 with TRBJ1-4; 7 positions agree with TRBD1. V shed 5 bases and J 0 bases; nucleotides not matched to a gene: 6. The CDR3 has 16 residues. Germline V gives CDR1 ENHRY, CDR2 SYGVKD. Here the CDR3 reads CAISSGQSATNEKLFF. The CDR3 coding sequence is TGTGCCATCAGTTCGGGACAGTCTGCAACTAATGAAAAACTGTTTTTT.

This chain uses TRBV6-6 with TRBJ2-6; TRBD1 agrees at 7 bases. Germline-derived CDR1 and CDR2 are MNHNY and SVGAGI (reference sequence). This CDR3 contains 15 residues. CDR3 coding DNA: TGTGTCGTAGAGGCAGGGGGAGCAGGGGCCAACGTCCTGACTTTC. Residues: CVVEAGGAGANVLTF.

The gene calls are TRBV5-6 and TRBJ1-6; tentatively, D is TRBD1 (5 bases). V shed 4 bases and J shed 10 bases, with 21 bases lying between them. Germline V gives CDR1 SGHDT, CDR2 YYEEEE. CDR3 length equals 16 residues. CDR3 sequence (DNA): TGTGCCAGCAGCCCCTGGGGTCAGGGTGTATTATCACCCCTCCACTTT. Protein: CASSPWGQGVLSPLHF.

V gene TRBV7-6 combines with J gene TRBJ2-3, with 10 bases fitting TRBD2. The germline CDR1 and CDR2 sequences are SGHVS and FNYEAQ. The J segment lost 10 bases and the V segment lost 0 bases, leaving 4 bases of the junction unmatched. This CDR3 contains 14 residues. CDR3 amino acids: CASSLALAGESQYF. In nucleotides, the CDR3 is TGTGCCAGCAGCTTAGCGCTAGCGGGGGAGTCGCAGTATTTT. Complete variable domain (other parts from reference TRBV7-6 and TRBJ2-3): GAGVSQSPRYKVTKRGQDVALRCDPISGHVSLYWYRQALGQGPEFLTYFNYEAQQDKSGLPNDRFSAERPEGSISTLTIQRTEQRDSAMYRCASSLALAGESQYFGPGTRLTVL.

This clone is a singleton in its sample. This chain connects TRBV5-6 to TRBJ2-7; perhaps TRBD2 as D (5 bases). V was clipped by 2 bases and J by 2 bases, with 17 bases between them. From germline, CDR1 is SGHDT and CDR2 YYEEEE. This CDR3 region has 16 residues. CDR3 nucleotides: TGTGCCAGCAGCTTATCGCCACCGAGGGTTACCTACGAGCAGTACTTC. It codes for CASSLSPPRVTYEQYF. Full variable domain (rest looked up from reference TRBV5-6 and TRBJ2-7): DAGVTQSPTHLIKTRGQQVTLRCSPKSGHDTVSWYQQALGQGPQFIFQYYEEEERQRGNFPDRFSGHQFPNYSSELNVNALLLGDSALYLCASSLSPPRVTYEQYFGPGTRLTVT.